Presented here are 13 T cell receptor beta chains from one specimen sequenced in a study of blood T cell repertoires in COVID-19. Sequenced by immunoSEQ multiplex PCR; TCRdb stores in-frame clones only, minus some. The sample consists of roughly 160,000 clones, 90% of them appearing once. The material sequenced was peripheral blood. The origin of the receptors is a man over 45 with acute or convalescent COVID-19.

J is TRBJ1-2 and V is TRBV15, with 7 bases matching TRBD1. The J segment lost 9 bases and the V segment lost 2 bases, leaving 9 bases of the junction unmatched. Germline assignment: CDR1 LNHNV and CDR2 YYDKDF (reference sequence). CDR3 size: 14 residues. CDR3 nucleotides: TGTGCCACCAGCAGACCGGGACAGCCTCGTCGCTACACCTTC. This translates into CATSRPGQPRRYTF.

The chain joins TRBV28 to TRBJ1-1; tentative D call: TRBD1 (5 bases). CDR1 and CDR2 (germline): MDHEN, SYDVKM. This CDR3 contains 14 residues. The ends were cut back, 1 base at V and 1 base at J, with 7 bases in the middle. CDR3 region: CASSLSGGNTEAFF. The DNA of the CDR3 is TGTGCCAGCAGTTTATCGGGGGGGAACACTGAAGCTTTCTTT.

This CDR3 reads CASSYVSGQDYGYTF. In DNA, the CDR3 is TGTGCCAGCAGTTACGTCTCGGGACAGGACTATGGCTACACCTTC. The chain links TRBV6-5 to TRBJ1-2; 8 bases are shared with TRBD1. This CDR3 spans 15 amino acids. V trimming: 2 bases; J trimming: 3 bases; junction bases outside the gene matches: 5. Germline-derived CDR1 and CDR2 are MNHEY and SVGAGI.

The chain combines TRBV9 with TRBJ1-1, with D hard to call. The germline gives CDR1 SGDLS, CDR2 YYNGEE. Trimming removed 2 bases from V and 0 bases from J, with 5 bases in between. The CDR3 length is 13 residues. This CDR3 is CASSVTVNTEAFF. In DNA form, the CDR3 reads TGTGCCAGCAGCGTCACAGTGAACACTGAAGCTTTCTTT.

This clone was counted once. V is TRBV3-1 (or the pseudogene TRBV3-2) and J is TRBJ1-5; 8 nucleotides line up with TRBD1. J lost 6 bases, V lost 2 bases, and 15 bases had no gene match. Per germline, CDR1 LGHDT and CDR2 YNNKEL (reference sequence). The CDR3 is 18 residues long. The CDR3 protein is CASSQQGRQGTVVQPQHF. The DNA of the CDR3 is TGTGCCAGCAGCCAACAAGGGCGACAGGGGACGGTCGTTCAGCCCCAGCATTTT.

The chain joins TRBV7-9 to TRBJ1-3, with TRBD1 matching over 7 bases. This CDR3 is 13 amino acids long. V shed 5 bases, J shed 5 bases, and the junction held 3 bases outside the gene matches. Germline CDR1 and CDR2: SEHNR and FQNEAQ (reference sequence). The CDR3 loop is CASSDRARNTIYF. DNA for the CDR3: TGTGCCAGCAGCGACAGGGCAAGAAACACCATATATTTT.

This chain links TRBV18 with TRBJ2-1, with unresolved D. The CDR3 runs to 13 residues. Trimming pared 0 bases from V and 4 bases from J, leaving 4 bases between. Germline assignment: CDR1 KGHSH and CDR2 LQKENI. CDR3 DNA sequence: TGTGCCAGCTCACCACCACATTACAATGAGCAGTTCTTC. The encoded protein is CASSPPHYNEQFF.

This clone appeared once. V usage is TRBV7-2 and J usage is TRBJ2-1; tentatively, D is TRBD1 (6 bases). CDR1 and CDR2 (germline): SGHTA, FQGNSA. V lost 5 bases to trimming and J lost 10 bases, with 12 bases between them. The CDR3 covers 12 residues. CDR3 DNA: TGTGCCAGCAGCCCCAGGGGCAGGGAGCAGTTCTTC. This codes for CASSPRGREQFF.

The rearrangement uses TRBV6-2 or TRBV6-3 and TRBJ2-7, with a possible D match to TRBD2 (6 bases). The CDR3 has 14 amino acids. In germline, CDR1 is MNHEY, CDR2 SVGEGT. Trimming left V 2 bases short and J 4 bases short, with 12 bases between. Here the CDR3 DNA reads TGTGCCAGCAGTTACGTAGGGCTAGCGTACGAGCAGTACTTC. It yields the protein CASSYVGLAYEQYF.

The CDR3 sequence is CASSPRDRVSFEQYF. The CDR3 DNA sequence: TGTGCCAGCAGCCCCCGGGACAGGGTTTCATTCGAGCAGTACTTC. This chain joins TRBV3-1 (or the pseudogene TRBV3-2) and TRBJ2-7, with 9 bases lining up with TRBD1. With V trimmed by 4 bases and J by 6 bases, 10 bases remained unmatched. Per the germline V gene, CDR1 is LGHDT and CDR2 is YNNKEL (reference sequence). CDR3 length: 15 residues.

The V and J genes are TRBV7-3 and TRBJ1-1, with TRBD1 as a possible D gene (5 bases). The CDR3 is 15 residues long. Germline V CDR1 and CDR2: SGHTA, FQGTGA. V was trimmed by 6 bases and J by 2 bases, leaving 16 bases between them. The CDR3 DNA sequence: TGTGCCAGCAGTCAAGCGGGGCAGGTTAACACTGAAGCTTTCTTT. It encodes CASSQAGQVNTEAFF.

V is TRBV18 and J is TRBJ1-6, with D perhaps TRBD1 (6 bases). Germline V gene sequence: CDR1 KGHSH, CDR2 LQKENI. V gave up 1 base and J gave up 8 bases, with 12 bases separating them. The CDR3 is 15 amino acids. The CDR3 reads CASSPLTGLDSPLHF. The CDR3 nucleotides read TGTGCCAGCTCACCACTCACAGGGTTGGATTCACCCCTCCACTTT.

The chain uses TRBV7-2 and TRBJ2-3, with D tentatively TRBD2 (7 bases). Germline values: CDR1 SGHTA, CDR2 FQGNSA. V shed 3 bases and J shed 5 bases, with 15 bases lying between them. The length of the CDR3 is 15 residues. CDR3 protein: CASSFHWGGKDTQYF. The CDR3 DNA follows: TGTGCCAGCAGCTTTCACTGGGGGGGCAAAGATACGCAGTATTTT.